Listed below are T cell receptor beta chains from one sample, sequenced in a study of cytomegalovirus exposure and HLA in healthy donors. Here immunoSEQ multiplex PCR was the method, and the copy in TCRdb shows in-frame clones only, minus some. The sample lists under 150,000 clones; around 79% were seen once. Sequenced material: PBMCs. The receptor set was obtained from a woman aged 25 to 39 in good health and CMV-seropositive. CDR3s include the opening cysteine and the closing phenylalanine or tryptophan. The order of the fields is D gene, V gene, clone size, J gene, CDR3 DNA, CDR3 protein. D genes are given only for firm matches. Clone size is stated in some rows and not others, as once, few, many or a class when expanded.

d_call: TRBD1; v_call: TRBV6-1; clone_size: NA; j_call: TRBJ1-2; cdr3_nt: TGTGCCAGCAGTGATCCCGGGACAGGGGTAGTTGGCTACACCTTC; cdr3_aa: CASSDPGTGVVGYTF
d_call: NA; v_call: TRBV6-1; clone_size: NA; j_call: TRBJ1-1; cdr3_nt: TGTGCCAGCACACCGGGGGCTTTCTTT; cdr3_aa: CASTPGAFF
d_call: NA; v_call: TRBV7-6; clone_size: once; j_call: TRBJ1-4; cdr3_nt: TGTGCCAGCAGCTTAGGACAGGCCGGGTGGGAAAAACTGTTTTTT; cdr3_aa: CASSLGQAGWEKLFF
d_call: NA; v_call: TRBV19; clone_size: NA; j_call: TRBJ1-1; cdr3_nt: TGTGCCAGTAGTATTACAGGGCTCGTAGGTTACACTGAAGCTTTCTTT; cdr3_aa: CASSITGLVGYTEAFF
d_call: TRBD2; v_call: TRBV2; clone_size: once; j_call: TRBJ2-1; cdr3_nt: TGTGCCAGCAAACCGAAGAGCGGGGGGAACAATGAGCAGTTCTTC; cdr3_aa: CASKPKSGGNNEQFF
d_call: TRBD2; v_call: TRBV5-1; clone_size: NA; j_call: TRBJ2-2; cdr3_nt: TGCGCCAGCAGCTTGGCGGGGGGGAGAAACACCGGGGAGCTGTTTTTT; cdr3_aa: CASSLAGGRNTGELFF
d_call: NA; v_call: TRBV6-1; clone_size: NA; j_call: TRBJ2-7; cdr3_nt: TGTGCCAGCAGCGAGACAGTGACGAGCTCCTACGAGCAGTACTTC; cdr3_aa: CASSETVTSSYEQYF
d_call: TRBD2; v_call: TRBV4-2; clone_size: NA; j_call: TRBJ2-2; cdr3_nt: TGTGCCAGCAGCCGGGGGATGGCGGGGGGCGGCACCGGGGAGCTGTTTTTT; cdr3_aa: CASSRGMAGGGTGELFF
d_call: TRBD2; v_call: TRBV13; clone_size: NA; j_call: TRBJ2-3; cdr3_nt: TGTGCCAGCAGCTTTAGCGGGGGTGCTAGCACAGATACGCAGTATTTT; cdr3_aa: CASSFSGGASTDTQYF
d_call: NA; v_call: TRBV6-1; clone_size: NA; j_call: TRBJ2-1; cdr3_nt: TGTGCCAGCAGTGGCCACCTGAGGAATGAGCAGTTCTTC; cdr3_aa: CASSGHLRNEQFF
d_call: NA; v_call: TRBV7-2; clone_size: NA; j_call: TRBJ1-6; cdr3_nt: TGTGCCAGCAGCCTCACGTCAGGGGTTGTCACCCTCCACTTT; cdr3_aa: CASSLTSGVVTLHF
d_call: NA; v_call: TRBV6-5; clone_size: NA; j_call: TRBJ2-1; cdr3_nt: TGTGCCAGCAGTTCTGACCCTCGGGTCAATGAGCAGTTCTTC; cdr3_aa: CASSSDPRVNEQFF
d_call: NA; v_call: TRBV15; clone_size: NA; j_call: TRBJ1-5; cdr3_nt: TGTGCCACCAGCAGAGAAGGAGGAGGCAATCAGCCCCAGCATTTT; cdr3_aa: CATSREGGGNQPQHF
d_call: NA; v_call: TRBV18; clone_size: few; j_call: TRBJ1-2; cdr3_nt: TGTGCCAGCGCCCCCCAGGTTTCAAACTATGGCTACACCTTC; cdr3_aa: CASAPQVSNYGYTF
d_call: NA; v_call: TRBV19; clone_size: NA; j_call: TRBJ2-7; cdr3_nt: TGTGCCAGCTCCGATGGAGGGAGCTCCTACGAGCAGTACTTC; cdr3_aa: CASSDGGSSYEQYF
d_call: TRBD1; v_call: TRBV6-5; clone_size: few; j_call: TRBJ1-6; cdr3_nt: TGTGCCAGCAGGATACAGGGGGGGAATTCACCCCTCCACTTT; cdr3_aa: CASRIQGGNSPLHF
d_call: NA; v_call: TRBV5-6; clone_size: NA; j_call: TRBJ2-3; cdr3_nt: TGTGCCAGCAGCTTGTTAGGAGGCCCAGATACGCAGTATTTT; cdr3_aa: CASSLLGGPDTQYF
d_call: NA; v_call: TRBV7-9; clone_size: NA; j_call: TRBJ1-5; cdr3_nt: TGTGCCAGCAGCTTAGCGAGGGATAGGCTCAGTAATCAGCCCCAGCATTTT; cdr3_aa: CASSLARDRLSNQPQHF
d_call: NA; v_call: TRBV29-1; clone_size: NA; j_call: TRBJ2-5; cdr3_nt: TGCAGCGTAACCGGGGTTGAGACCCAGTACTTC; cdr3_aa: CSVTGVETQYF
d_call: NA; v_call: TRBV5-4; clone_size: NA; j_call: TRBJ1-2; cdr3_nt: TGTGCCAGCAGCTTCAGCAGGGTAAACTATGGCTACACCTTC; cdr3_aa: CASSFSRVNYGYTF
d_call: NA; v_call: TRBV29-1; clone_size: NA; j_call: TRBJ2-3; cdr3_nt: TGCAGCGTTGAAGCGGGGGGCCCAGATACGCAGTATTTT; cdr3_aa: CSVEAGGPDTQYF
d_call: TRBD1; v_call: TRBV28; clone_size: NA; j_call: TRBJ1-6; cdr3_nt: TGTGCCACCCTCCGACAGGGGTTTAATTCACCCCTCCACTTT; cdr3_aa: CATLRQGFNSPLHF
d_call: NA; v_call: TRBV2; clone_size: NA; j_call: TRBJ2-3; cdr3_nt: TGTGCCAGCAGTACCGGGACTGGGCCACGATCGCAGTATTTT; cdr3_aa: CASSTGTGPRSQYF
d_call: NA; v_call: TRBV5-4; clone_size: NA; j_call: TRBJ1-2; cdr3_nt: TGTGCCAGCAGCTTGGAGGGGAACTATGGCTACACCTTC; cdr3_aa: CASSLEGNYGYTF
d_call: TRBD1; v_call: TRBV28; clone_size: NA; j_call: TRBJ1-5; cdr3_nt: TGTGCCAGCACCTCCAGAGGGGACAGGTTAAGCAATCAGCCCCAGCATTTT; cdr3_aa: CASTSRGDRLSNQPQHF
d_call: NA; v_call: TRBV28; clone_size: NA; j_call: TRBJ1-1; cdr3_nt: TGTGCCAGCAGTCAGAACACTGAAGCTTTCTTT; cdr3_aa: CASSQNTEAFF
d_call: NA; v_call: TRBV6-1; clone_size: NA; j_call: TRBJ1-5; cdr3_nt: TGTGCCAGCAGTGAATCAGGGTCCAGGCCCCAGCATTTT; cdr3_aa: CASSESGSRPQHF
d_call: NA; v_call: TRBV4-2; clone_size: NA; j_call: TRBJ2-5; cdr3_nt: TGTGCCAGCAGCCAAGAAGGGGGAATACAAGAGACCCAGTACTTC; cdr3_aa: CASSQEGGIQETQYF
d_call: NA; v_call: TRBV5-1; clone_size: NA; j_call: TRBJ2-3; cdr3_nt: TGCGCCAGCAGCTTCCTATTCACAGATACGCAGTATTTT; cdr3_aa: CASSFLFTDTQYF
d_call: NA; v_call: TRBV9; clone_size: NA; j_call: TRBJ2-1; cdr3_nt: TGTGCCAGCAGCCCCGACAGTCACAATGAGCAGTTCTTC; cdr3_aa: CASSPDSHNEQFF
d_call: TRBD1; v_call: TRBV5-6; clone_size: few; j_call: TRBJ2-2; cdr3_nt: TGTGCCAGCAGCTTCGGGACAGAGAACGGGGAGCTGTTTTTT; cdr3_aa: CASSFGTENGELFF
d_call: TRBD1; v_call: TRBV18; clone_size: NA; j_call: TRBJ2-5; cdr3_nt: TGTGCCAGCTCACCTCGGACAGGGCATCAAGAGACCCAGTACTTC; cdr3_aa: CASSPRTGHQETQYF
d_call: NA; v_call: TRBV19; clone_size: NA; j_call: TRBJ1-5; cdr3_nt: TGTGCCAGTAGTAGCGGGAGACTCAATCAGCCCCAGCATTTT; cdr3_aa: CASSSGRLNQPQHF
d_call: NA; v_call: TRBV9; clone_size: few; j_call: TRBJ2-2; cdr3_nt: TGTGCCAGCAGATTCTCTAGCACCGGGGAGCTGTTTTTT; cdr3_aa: CASRFSSTGELFF
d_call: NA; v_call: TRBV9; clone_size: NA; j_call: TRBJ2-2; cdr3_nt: TGTGCCAGCAGCCCCGCAGGGGCCGGGGAGCTGTTTTTT; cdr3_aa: CASSPAGAGELFF
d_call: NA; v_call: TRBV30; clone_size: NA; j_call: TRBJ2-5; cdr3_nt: TGTGCCTGGAGTGTTGGGAGTCTTTCGTCGGAGACCCAGTACTTC; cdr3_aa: CAWSVGSLSSETQYF
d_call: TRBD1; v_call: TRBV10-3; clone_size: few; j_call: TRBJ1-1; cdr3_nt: TGTGCCATCAGCAGGACAGGCACTGAAGCTTTCTTT; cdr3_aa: CAISRTGTEAFF
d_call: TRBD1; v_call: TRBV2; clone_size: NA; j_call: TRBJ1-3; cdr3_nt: TGTGCCAGCAGAGATCCGGGACAGGGACCCTCTGGAAACACCATATATTTT; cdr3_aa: CASRDPGQGPSGNTIYF
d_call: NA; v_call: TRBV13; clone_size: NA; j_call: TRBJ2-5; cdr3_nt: TGTGCCAGCAGCCGAGGGGGGAGGGGCCTTCAAGAGACCCAGTACTTC; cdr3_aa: CASSRGGRGLQETQYF
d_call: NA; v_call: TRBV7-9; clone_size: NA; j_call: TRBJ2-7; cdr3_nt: TGTGCCAGCAGCTTAGTGGCCCCAGGCTACGAGCAGTACTTC; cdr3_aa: CASSLVAPGYEQYF
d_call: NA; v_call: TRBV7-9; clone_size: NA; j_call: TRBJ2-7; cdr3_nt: TGTGCCAGCAGCCCCATTACGAGCAGGTACGAGCAGTACTTC; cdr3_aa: CASSPITSRYEQYF
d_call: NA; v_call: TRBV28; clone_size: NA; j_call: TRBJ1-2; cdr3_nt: TGTGCCAGCACCTTGCGGGGCTCAGCTAACTATGGCTACACCTTC; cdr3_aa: CASTLRGSANYGYTF
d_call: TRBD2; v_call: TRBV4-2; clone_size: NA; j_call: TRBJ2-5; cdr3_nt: TGTGCCAGCAGCCAAGCGGTAGCGGGGGGCGAACAAGAGACCCAGTACTTC; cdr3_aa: CASSQAVAGGEQETQYF
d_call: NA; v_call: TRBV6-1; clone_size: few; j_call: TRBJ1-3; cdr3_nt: TGTGCCGGACAGAGCTCCTCTGGAAACACCATATATTTT; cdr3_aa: CAGQSSSGNTIYF
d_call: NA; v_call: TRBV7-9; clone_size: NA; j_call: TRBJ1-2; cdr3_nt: TGTTCCAGCAGCTCGGACTATGGCTACACCTTC; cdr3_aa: CSSSSDYGYTF
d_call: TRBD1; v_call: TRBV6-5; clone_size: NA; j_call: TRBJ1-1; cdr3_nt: TGTGCCAGCAGTTACAGGGACAGGCCGAACACTGAAGCTTTCTTT; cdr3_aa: CASSYRDRPNTEAFF
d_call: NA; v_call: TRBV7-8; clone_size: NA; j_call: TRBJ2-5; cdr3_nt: TGTGCCAGCAGCTTAGCAGGTAGCCCGGGGTCCCAGTACTTC; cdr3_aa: CASSLAGSPGSQYF
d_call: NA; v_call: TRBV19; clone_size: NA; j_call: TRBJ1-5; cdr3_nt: TGTGCCAGTAGTATAGGGAGGGGGCCCCAGCATTTT; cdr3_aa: CASSIGRGPQHF
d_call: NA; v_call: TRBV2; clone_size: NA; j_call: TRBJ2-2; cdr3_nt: TGTGCCAGCAGGCCCCTCCAGGGAAACACCGGGGAGCTGTTTTTT; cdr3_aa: CASRPLQGNTGELFF
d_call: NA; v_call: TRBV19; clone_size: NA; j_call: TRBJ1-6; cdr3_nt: TGTGCCAGTAGTTTAAGCCCGCGGGGATATTCACCCCTCCACTTT; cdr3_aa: CASSLSPRGYSPLHF
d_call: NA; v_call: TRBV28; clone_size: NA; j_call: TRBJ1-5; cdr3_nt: TGTGCCAGCAGTCGAGGCCAGCCCCAGCATTTT; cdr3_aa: CASSRGQPQHF
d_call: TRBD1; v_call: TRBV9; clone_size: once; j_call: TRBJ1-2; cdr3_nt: TGTGCCAGCAGCATCAGTAGTTCTTTTCGACAGGGGGACTATGGCTACACCTTC; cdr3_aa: CASSISSSFRQGDYGYTF